The TCR beta chain under discussion was sequenced for a study of T cell changes during pregnancy in multiple sclerosis. The CDR3 is made up of 16 amino acids. V lost 3 bases, J lost 7 bases, and 11 bases stayed unmatched. Germline CDR1 SGHTA, CDR2 FQGNSA. This clone was detected a few times. Profiled with immunoSEQ multiplex PCR; TCRdb holds only in-frame clones, not every one. The repertoire holds 55,000 to 70,000 clones, with roughly 93% as singletons. This sequence originates from a female donor with multiple sclerosis, enrolled in a pregnancy study. The chain has TRBV7-2 and TRBJ1-4; TRBD1 aligns across 7 bases. The sample in question was peripheral blood, obtained after pregnancy. As DNA, the CDR3 is TGTGCCAGCAGCTTCCGACCGGGACAGTCGTTTGAAAAACTGTTTTTT. It codes for CASSFRPGQSFEKLFF.